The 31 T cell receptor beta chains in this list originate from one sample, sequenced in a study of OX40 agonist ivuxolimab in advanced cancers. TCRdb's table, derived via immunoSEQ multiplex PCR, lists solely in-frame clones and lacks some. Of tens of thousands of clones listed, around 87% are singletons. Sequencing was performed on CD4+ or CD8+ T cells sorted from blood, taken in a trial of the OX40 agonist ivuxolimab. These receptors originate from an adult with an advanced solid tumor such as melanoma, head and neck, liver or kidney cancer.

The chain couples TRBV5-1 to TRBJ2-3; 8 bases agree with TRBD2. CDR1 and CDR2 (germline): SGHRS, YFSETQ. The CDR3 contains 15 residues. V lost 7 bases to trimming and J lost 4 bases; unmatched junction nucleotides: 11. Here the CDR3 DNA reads TGCGCCAGCCAACCTCGGGGGGGAGTTCCAGATACGCAGTATTTT. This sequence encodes CASQPRGGVPDTQYF.

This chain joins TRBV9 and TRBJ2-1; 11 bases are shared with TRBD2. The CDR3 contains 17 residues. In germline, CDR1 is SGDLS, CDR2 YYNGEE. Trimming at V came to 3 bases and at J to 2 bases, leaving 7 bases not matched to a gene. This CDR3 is CASSGTSSGGAYNEQFF. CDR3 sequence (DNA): TGTGCCAGCAGCGGGACCAGTAGCGGGGGGGCCTACAATGAGCAGTTCTTC.

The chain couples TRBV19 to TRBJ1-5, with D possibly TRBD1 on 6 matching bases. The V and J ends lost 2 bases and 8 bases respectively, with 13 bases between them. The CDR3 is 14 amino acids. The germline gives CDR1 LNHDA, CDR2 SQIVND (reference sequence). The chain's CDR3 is CASSIRVRGEPQHF. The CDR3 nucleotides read TGTGCCAGTAGTATAAGAGTCAGGGGAGAGCCCCAGCATTTT.

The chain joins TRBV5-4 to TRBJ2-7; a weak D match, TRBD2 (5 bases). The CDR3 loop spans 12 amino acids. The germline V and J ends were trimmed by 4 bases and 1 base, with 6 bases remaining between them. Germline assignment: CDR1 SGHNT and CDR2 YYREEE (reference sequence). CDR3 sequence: CASSRGSYEQYF. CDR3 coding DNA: TGTGCCAGCAGCCGCGGGTCCTACGAGCAGTACTTC.

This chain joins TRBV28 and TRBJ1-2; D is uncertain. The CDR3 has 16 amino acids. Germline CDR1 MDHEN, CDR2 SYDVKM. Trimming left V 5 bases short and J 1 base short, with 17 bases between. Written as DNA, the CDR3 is TGTGCCAGCAGTCCGCCCTTCTCCTTGGGTAACTATGGCTACACCTTC. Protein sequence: CASSPPFSLGNYGYTF.

In DNA, the CDR3 is TGTGCCAGCAGCGGGAAGCCCCGGGACAGGGGCGCAGATACGCAGTATTTT. This encodes CASSGKPRDRGADTQYF. This sequence joins TRBV9 and TRBJ2-3, with 10 nucleotides matching TRBD1. CDR1 and CDR2 (germline): SGDLS, YYNGEE. The CDR3 is 17 residues long. The V gene end was trimmed by 3 bases and the J gene end by 4 bases; junction bases not matched to a gene: 11.

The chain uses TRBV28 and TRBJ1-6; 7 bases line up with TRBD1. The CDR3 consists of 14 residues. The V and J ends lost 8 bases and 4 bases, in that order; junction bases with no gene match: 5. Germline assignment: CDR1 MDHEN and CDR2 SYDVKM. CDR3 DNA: TGTGCCAGCGGGGCAGGGGGTTATAATTCACCCCTCCACTTT. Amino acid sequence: CASGAGGYNSPLHF.

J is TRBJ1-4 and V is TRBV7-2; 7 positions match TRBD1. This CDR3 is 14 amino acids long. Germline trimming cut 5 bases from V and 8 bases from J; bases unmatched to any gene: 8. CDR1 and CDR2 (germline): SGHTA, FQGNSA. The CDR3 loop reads CASSLTGVGEKLFF. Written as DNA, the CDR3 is TGTGCCAGCAGCCTCACAGGGGTCGGGGAAAAACTGTTTTTT.

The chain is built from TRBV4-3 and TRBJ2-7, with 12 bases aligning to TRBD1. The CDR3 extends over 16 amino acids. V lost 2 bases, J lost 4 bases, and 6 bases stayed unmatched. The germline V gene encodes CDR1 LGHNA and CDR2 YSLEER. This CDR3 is CASSQFPGQGAYEQYF. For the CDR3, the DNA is TGCGCCAGCAGCCAATTTCCGGGACAGGGGGCTTACGAGCAGTACTTC.

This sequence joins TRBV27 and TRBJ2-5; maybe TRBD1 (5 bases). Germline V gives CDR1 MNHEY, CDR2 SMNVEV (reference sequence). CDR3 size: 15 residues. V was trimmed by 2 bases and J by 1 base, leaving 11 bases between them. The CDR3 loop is CASSLRGHLQETQYF. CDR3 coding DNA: TGTGCCAGCAGTTTAAGGGGCCACCTCCAAGAGACCCAGTACTTC.

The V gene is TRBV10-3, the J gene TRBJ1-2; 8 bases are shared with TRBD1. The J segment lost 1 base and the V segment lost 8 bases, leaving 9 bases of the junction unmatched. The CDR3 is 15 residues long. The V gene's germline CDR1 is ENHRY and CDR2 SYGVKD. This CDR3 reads CAIGAGQGLNYGYTF. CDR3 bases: TGTGCCATCGGGGCCGGACAGGGACTTAACTATGGCTACACCTTC.

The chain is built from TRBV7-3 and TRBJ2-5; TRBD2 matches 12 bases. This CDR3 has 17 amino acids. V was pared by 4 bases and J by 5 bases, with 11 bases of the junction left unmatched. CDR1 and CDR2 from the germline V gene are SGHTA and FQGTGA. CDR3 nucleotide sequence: TGTGCCAGCAGCTCAGGGCCCCTAGCGGGGGGGCGTGAGACCCAGTACTTC. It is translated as CASSSGPLAGGRETQYF.

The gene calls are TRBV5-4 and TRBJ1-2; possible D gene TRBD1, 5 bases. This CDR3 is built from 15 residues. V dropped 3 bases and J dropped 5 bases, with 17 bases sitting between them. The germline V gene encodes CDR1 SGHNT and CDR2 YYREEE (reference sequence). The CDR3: CASSSGLRGFYGYTF. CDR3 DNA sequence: TGTGCCAGCAGCTCAGGACTGAGGGGTTTTTATGGCTACACCTTC.

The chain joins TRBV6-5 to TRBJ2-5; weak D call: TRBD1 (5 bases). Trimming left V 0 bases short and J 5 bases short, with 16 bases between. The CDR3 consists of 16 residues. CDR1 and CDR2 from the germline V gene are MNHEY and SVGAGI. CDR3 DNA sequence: TGTGCCAGCAGTTACTCGGGGCGAGCCGGCGTGGAGACCCAGTACTTC. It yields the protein CASSYSGRAGVETQYF.

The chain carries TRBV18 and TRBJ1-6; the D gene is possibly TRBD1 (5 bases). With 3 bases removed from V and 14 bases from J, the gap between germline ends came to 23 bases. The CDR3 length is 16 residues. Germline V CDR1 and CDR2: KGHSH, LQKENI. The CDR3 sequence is CASSPNLIEGLYSLHF. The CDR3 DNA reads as TGTGCCAGCTCACCCAATCTAATCGAGGGACTTTATTCCCTCCACTTT.

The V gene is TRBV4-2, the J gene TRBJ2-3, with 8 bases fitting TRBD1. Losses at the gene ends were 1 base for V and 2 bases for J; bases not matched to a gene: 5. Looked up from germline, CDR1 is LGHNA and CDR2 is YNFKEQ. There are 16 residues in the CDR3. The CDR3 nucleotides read TGTGCCAGCAGCCAAGGCCGGGACAGGCCCACAGATACGCAGTATTTT. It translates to CASSQGRDRPTDTQYF.

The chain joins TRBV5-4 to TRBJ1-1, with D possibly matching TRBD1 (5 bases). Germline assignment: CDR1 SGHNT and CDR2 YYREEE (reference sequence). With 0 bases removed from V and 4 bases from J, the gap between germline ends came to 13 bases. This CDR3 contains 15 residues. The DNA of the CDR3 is TGTGCCAGCAGCTTGGAGAGGGGCCAACTCACTGAAGCTTTCTTT. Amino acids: CASSLERGQLTEAFF.

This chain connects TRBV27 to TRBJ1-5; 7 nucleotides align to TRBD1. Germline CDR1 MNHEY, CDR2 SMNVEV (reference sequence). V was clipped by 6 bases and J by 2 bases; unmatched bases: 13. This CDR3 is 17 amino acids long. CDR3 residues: CASRGGQGGVGNQPQHF. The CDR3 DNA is TGTGCCAGCAGGGGCGGCCAGGGGGGGGTGGGCAATCAGCCCCAGCATTTT.

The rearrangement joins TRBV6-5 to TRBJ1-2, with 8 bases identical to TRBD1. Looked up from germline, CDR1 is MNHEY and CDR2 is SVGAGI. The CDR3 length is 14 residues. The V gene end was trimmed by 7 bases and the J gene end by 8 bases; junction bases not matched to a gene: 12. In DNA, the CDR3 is TGTGCCAGCACCTTCAGGACAGGGTTGGGCGGCTACACCTTC. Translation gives CASTFRTGLGGYTF.

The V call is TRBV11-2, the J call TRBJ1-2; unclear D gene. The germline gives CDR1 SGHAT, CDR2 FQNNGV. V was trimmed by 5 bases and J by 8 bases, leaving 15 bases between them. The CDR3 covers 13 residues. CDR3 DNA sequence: TGTGCCAGCAGCGCCTTTGGAAGGTCGGGCTACACCTTC. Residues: CASSAFGRSGYTF.

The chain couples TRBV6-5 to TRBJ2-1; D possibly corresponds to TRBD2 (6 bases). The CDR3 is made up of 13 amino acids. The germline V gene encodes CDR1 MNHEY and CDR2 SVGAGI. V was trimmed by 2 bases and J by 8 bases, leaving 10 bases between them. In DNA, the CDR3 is TGTGCCAGCAGTTACACCCCGGGGGATGAGCAGTTCTTC. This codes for CASSYTPGDEQFF.

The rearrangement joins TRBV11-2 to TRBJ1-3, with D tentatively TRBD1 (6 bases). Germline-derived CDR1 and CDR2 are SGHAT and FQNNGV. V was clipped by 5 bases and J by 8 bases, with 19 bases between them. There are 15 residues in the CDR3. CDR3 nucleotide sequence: TGTGCCAGCAGCCAAGCCCTCACAGGGTCAGACACCATATATTTT. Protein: CASSQALTGSDTIYF.

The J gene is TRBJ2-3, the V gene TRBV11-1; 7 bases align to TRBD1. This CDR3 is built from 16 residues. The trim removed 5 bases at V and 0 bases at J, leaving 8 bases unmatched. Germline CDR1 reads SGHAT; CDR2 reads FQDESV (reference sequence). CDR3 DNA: TGTGCCAGCAGCCCGAGGGACAGAATAAGCACAGATACGCAGTATTTT. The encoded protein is CASSPRDRISTDTQYF.

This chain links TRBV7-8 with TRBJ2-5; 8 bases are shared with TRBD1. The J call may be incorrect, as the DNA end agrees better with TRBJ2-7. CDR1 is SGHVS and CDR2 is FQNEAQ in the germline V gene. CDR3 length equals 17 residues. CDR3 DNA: TGTGCCAGCAGCCCAAAAATACCGACAGGGGATATCTACGAGCAGTACTTC. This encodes CASSPKIPTGDIYEQYF.

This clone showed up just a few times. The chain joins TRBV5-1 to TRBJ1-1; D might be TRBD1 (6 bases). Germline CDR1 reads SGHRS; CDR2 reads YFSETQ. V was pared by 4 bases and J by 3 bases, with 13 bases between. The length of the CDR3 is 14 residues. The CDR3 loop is CASSRMGHDTEAFF. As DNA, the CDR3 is TGCGCCAGCAGCCGGATGGGACATGACACTGAAGCTTTCTTT.

The CDR3 sequence is CASSFSHMPEAFF. CDR3 nucleotides: TGTGCCAGCAGCTTTTCTCACATGCCTGAAGCTTTCTTT. This chain uses TRBV5-5 with TRBJ1-1; D not resolved. Trimming removed 2 bases from V and 6 bases from J, with 11 bases in between. There are 13 residues in the CDR3. Germline loops: CDR1 SGHKS, CDR2 YYEKEE (reference sequence).

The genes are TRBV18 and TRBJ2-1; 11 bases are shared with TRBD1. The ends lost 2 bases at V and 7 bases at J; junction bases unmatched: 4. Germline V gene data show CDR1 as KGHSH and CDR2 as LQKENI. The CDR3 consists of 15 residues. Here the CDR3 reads CASSPGTGGLNEQFF. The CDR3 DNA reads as TGTGCCAGCTCACCAGGGACAGGGGGTTTGAATGAGCAGTTCTTC.

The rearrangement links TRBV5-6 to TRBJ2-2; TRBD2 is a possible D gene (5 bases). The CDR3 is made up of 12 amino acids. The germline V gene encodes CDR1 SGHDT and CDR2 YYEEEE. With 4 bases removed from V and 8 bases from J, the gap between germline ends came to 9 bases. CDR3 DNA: TGTGCCAGCAGCATCTGGAGGGGGGAGCTGTTTTTT. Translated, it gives CASSIWRGELFF. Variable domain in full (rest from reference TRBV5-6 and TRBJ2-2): DAGVTQSPTHLIKTRGQQVTLRCSPKSGHDTVSWYQQALGQGPQFIFQYYEEEERQRGNFPDRFSGHQFPNYSSELNVNALLLGDSALYLCASSIWRGELFFGEGSRLTVL.

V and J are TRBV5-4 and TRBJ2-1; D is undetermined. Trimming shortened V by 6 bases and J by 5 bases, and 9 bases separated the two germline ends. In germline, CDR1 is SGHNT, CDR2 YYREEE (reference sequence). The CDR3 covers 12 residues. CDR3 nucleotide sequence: TGTGCCAGCACAGAGTCCAACAATGAGCAGTTCTTC. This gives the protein CASTESNNEQFF.

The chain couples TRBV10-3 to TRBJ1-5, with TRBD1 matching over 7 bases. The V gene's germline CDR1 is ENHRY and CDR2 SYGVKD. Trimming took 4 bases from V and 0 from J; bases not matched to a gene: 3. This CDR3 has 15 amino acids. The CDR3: CAISAGQVSNQPQHF. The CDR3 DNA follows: TGTGCCATCAGTGCCGGACAGGTTAGCAATCAGCCCCAGCATTTT.

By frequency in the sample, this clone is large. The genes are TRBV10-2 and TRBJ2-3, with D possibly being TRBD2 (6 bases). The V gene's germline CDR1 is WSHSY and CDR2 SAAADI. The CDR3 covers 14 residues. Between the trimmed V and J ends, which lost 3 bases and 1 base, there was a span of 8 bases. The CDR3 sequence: CASSDSGRTDTQYF. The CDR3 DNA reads TGCGCCAGCAGTGATAGCGGACGCACAGATACGCAGTATTTT.